This entry describes one T cell receptor (beta chain). Its matching antigen is unknown. It may be a read error: a sequence one base away is much more abundant. The data were taken from a study of tumor and adjacent non-tumor tissue in lung cancer. Study-wide context: Stage I to III disease affected approximately 11 men and roughly 5 women aged roughly 31 to 80.

The CDR3 is 15 amino acids. Germline V gene lookup returns CDR1 SGHRS and CDR2 YFSETQ. The template was RNA from unsorted bulk tissue. The study's findings and limits: Tumor tissue had significantly higher TCR diversity than normal lung.

The library came from three nested PCR rounds adapted from ARM-PCR protocols. In TCRdb, the multiplex PCR reads were re-called with MiXCR into one record per CDR3 protein. The repertoire holds about 68,000 distinct CDR3 sequences, 50% to 60% seen once, with around 20% in the top ten. Sequencing was done on a sample of lung tumor tissue. This chain connects TRBV5-1 to TRBJ2-7; 13 bases are shared with TRBD2. This TCR was sampled from a man in his forties or fifties with non-small cell lung cancer. The CDR3: CASSLLAGGPYEKYF. DNA for the CDR3: TGCGCCAGCAGCTTACTAGCGGGGGGGCCCTACGAGAAGTACTTC.